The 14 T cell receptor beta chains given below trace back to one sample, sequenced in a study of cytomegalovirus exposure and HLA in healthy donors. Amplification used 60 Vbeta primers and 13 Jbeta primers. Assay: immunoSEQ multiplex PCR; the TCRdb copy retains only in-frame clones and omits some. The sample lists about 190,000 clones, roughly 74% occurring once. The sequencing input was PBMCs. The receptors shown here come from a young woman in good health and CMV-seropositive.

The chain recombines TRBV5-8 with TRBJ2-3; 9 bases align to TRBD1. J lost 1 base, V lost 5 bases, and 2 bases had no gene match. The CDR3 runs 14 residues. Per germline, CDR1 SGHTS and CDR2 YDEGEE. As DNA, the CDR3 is TGTGCCAGCAGACAGGGGGCTGGCACAGATACGCAGTATTTT. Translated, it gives CASRQGAGTDTQYF.

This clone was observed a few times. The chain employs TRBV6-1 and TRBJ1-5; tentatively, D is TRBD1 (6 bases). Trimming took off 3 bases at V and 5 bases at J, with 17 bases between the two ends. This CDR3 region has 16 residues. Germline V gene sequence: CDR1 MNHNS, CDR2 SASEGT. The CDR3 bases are TGTGCCAGCAGTGAGAGTCAGGGGTGGGGGTATCAGCCCCAGCATTTT. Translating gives CASSESQGWGYQPQHF.

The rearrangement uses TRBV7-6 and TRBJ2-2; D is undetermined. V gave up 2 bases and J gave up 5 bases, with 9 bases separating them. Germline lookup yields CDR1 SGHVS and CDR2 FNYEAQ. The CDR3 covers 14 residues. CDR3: CASSLNTKTGELFF. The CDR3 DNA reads TGTGCCAGCAGCTTAAATACAAAAACCGGGGAGCTGTTTTTT.

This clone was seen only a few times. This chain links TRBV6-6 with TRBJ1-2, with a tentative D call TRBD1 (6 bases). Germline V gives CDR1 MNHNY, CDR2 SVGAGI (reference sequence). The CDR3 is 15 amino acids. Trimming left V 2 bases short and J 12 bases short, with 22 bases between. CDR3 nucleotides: TGTGCCAGCAGTTACACGAGCAGACAGGCGGCCCCTAACACCTTC. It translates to CASSYTSRQAAPNTF.

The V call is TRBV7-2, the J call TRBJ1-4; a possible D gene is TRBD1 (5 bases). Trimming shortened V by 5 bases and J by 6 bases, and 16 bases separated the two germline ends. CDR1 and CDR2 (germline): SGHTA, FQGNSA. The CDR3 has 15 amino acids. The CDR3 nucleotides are TGTGCCAGCAGCCCGGGGGTACGGGCTGATGAAAAACTGTTTTTT. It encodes CASSPGVRADEKLFF.

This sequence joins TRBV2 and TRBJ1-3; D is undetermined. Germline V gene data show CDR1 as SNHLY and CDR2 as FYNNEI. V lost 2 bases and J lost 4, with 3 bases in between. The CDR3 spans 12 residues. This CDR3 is CASSELGNTIYF. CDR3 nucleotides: TGTGCCAGCAGTGAACTCGGAAACACCATATATTTT.

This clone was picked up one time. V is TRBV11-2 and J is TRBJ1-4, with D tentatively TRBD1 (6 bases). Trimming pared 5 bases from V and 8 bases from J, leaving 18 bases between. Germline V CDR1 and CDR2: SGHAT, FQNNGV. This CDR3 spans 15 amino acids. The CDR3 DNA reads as TGTGCCAGCAGCGTAGGGGGGCTGCGGCGAGAAAAACTGTTTTTT. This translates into CASSVGGLRREKLFF.

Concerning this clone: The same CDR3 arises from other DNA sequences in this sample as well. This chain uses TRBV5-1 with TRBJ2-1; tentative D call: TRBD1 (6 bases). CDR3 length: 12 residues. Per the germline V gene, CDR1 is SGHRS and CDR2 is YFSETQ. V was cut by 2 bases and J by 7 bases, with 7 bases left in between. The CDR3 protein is CASSLTGNEQFF. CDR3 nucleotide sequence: TGCGCCAGCAGCTTAACAGGGAATGAGCAGTTCTTC. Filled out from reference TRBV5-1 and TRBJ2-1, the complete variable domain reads KAGVTQTPRYLIKTRGQQVTLSCSPISGHRSVSWYQQTPGQGLQFLFEYFSETQRNKGNFPGRFSGRQFSNSRSEMNVSTLELGDSALYLCASSLTGNEQFFGPGTRLTVL.

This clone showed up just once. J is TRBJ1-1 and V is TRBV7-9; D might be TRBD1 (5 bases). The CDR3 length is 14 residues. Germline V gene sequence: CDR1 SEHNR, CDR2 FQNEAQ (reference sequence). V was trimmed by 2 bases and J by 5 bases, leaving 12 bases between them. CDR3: CASSLMGGETEAFF. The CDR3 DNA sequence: TGTGCCAGCAGCTTAATGGGGGGTGAGACTGAAGCTTTCTTT. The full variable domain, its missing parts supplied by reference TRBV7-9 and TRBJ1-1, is DTGVSQNPRHKITKRGQNVTFRCDPISEHNRLYWYRQTLGQGPEFLTYFQNEAQLEKSRLLSDRFSAERPKGSFSTLEIQRTEQGDSAMYLCASSLMGGETEAFFGQGTRLTVV.

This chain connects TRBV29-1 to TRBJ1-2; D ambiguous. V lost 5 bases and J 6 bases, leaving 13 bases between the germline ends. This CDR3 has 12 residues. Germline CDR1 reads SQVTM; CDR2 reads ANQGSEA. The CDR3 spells CSVKTDGNGYTF. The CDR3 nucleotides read TGCAGCGTTAAAACAGACGGCAATGGCTACACCTTC.

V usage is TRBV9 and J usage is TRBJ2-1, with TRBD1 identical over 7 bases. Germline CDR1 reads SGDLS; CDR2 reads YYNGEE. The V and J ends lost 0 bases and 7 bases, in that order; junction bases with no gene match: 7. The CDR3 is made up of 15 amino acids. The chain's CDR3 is CASSVASLQGNEQFF. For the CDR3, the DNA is TGTGCCAGCAGCGTAGCCTCTTTACAGGGGAATGAGCAGTTCTTC. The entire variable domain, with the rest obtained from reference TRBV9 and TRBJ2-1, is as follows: DSGVTQTPKHLITATGQRVTLRCSPRSGDLSVYWYQQSLDQGLQFLIQYYNGEERAKGNILERFSAQQFPDLHSELNLSSLELGDSALYFCASSVASLQGNEQFFGPGTRLTVL.

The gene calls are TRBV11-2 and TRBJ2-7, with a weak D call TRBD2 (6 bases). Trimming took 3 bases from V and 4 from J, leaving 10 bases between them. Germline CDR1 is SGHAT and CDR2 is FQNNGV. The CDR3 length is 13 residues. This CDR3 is CASSFGSGYEQYF. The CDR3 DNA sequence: TGTGCCAGCAGCTTCGGTAGCGGTTACGAGCAGTACTTC.

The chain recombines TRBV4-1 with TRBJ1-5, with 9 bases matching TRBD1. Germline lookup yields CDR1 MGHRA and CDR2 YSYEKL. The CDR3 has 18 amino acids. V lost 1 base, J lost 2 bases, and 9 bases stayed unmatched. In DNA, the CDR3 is TGCGCCAGCAGCCAAGGATTCCTCCGGGACAGGGGCAATCAGCCCCAGCATTTT. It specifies CASSQGFLRDRGNQPQHF.

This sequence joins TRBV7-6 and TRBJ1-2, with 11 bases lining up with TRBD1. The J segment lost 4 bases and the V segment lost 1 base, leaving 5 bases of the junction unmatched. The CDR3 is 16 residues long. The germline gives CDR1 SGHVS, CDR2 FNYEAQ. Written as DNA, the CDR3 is TGTGCCAGCAGCTTAGGAGGACAGGGGGCCGCCTATGGCTACACCTTC. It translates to CASSLGGQGAAYGYTF.